This T cell receptor (beta chain) was identified in a study of naive and memory T cell subsets. The CDR3 runs 18 residues. Trimming pared 2 bases from V and 7 bases from J, leaving 24 bases between. Germline V CDR1 and CDR2: SGHVS, FQNEAQ. Both TRBC1 and TRBC2 were covered by a beta constant-region primer of two equimolar oligonucleotides. Each CDR3 protein is one row after TCRdb ran MiXCR on the UMI-ligation and nested PCR reads. The table has about 150,000 distinct CDR3 sequences, 15% to 20% seen once. The V gene is TRBV7-8, the J gene TRBJ1-3, with D hard to call. The clonotype originates from a human donor in good health. Sequenced sample: naive CD4+ T cells from blood. CDR3 nucleotides: TGTGCCAGCAGCTTATTATCTGTGCCGGGTTTCTCGTCGAACACCATATATTTT. Translated: CASSLLSVPGFSSNTIYF.